This T cell receptor beta chain was identified during a study of shared clonotypes between healthy human individuals. Clones were sequenced by immunoSEQ multiplex PCR, and TCRdb holds only the in-frame ones, with some missing. Of roughly 700,000 clones in the sample, approximately 79% are singletons; the top ten hold more than 1.5%. This sequence was found in a woman aged 30 to 39 in good health. The specimen was memory CD4+ T cells sorted from blood. The subset was: CD45RA-negative fraction.

The CDR3 reads CASSPPSGSGYNEQFF. Written as DNA, the CDR3 is TGTGCCAGCAGCCCACCAAGTGGTAGCGGGTACAATGAGCAGTTCTTC. The chain recombines TRBV7-9 with TRBJ2-1; 7 positions match TRBD2. This CDR3 has 16 amino acids. Germline CDR1 SEHNR, CDR2 FQNEAQ (reference sequence). V gave up 5 bases and J gave up 4 bases; unmatched junction bases: 11.